The 3 T cell receptor beta chains given below trace back to one sample, sequenced in a study of sequential checkpoint blockade in melanoma. The data were produced by immunoSEQ multiplex PCR, yet TCRdb's version contains in-frame clones alone and is incomplete. In the table there are about 37,000 clones, under 35% of which are singletons. Noted treatment: randomized to nivolumab then ipilimumab (arm A) or the reverse (arm B). This sample comprised tumor tissue (inferred from file names), obtained from a patient given nivolumab and ipilimumab in sequence. The receptors come from a human donor with melanoma.

This clone was detected only a few times. This chain uses TRBV2 with TRBJ1-1; the D gene is possibly TRBD1 (5 bases). Germline lookup yields CDR1 SNHLY and CDR2 FYNNEI. V lost 8 bases, J lost 4 bases, and 11 bases lay in between. The CDR3 has 12 amino acids. The CDR3, as DNA: TGTGCCAGCCGACAGTCGAGCACTGAAGCTTTCTTT. It yields the protein CASRQSSTEAFF.

This clone came up many times. The chain combines TRBV11-3 with TRBJ1-1, with D perhaps TRBD1 (6 bases). Deletions cut 1 base from V and 4 bases from J, with 10 bases between. The germline CDR1 and CDR2 sequences are SGHNT and YENEEA. There are 14 residues in the CDR3. The chain's CDR3 is CASSLVGAVTEAFF. DNA for the CDR3: TGTGCCAGCAGCTTAGTGGGGGCAGTCACTGAAGCTTTCTTT.

The CDR3 loop reads CASRGTGSYGYTF. DNA of the CDR3: TGTGCCAGTAGGGGGACAGGGAGCTATGGCTACACCTTC. V usage is TRBV19 and J usage is TRBJ1-2; 9 bases are shared with TRBD1. CDR3 length: 13 residues. J was trimmed by 4 bases and V by 6 bases; bases with no gene match: 3. Germline V lookup: CDR1 LNHDA, CDR2 SQIVND (reference sequence).